A selection of T cell receptor beta chains follows, all from one sample in a study of T cells in tuberculosis. Sequenced by immunoSEQ multiplex PCR; TCRdb stores in-frame clones only, minus some. This sample has fewer than 40,000 clones, with 80% to 95% found just once. Sequenced here: PBMCs, sampled at tuberculosis diagnosis. The receptors shown here come from an adult with tuberculosis. Each CDR3 is given with its conserved first and last residue. The D gene is left open where the match is weak. Clone size, where shown, is once, few, many, or a class for clones that have expanded.

j_gene | d_gene | abundance | v_gene | CDR3nt | CDR3aa
TRBJ1-1 | TRBD1 | - | TRBV5-1 | TGCGCCAGCAGCCCTTTACAGGGGGCAATGAACACTGAAGCTTTCTTT | CASSPLQGAMNTEAFF
TRBJ1-6 | - | few | TRBV6-1 | TGTGCCAGCAGTGAGGTGGAGGAGGGTTCACCCCTCCACTTT | CASSEVEEGSPLHF
TRBJ1-2 | - | - | TRBV4-3 | TGCGCCAGCAGCCAAGATCTCGAACAGCTCTATGGCTACACCTTC | CASSQDLEQLYGYTF
TRBJ1-4 | - | - | TRBV5-1 | TGCGCCAGCAGCGCGGGATCCCAAGGGGAAAAACTGTTTTTT | CASSAGSQGEKLFF
TRBJ2-3 | TRBD2 | - | TRBV5-4 | TGTGCCAGCAGCTTGGCGGGGGGACTAGCGGGGGCCGATCGAACAGATACGCAGTATTTT | CASSLAGGLAGADRTDTQYF
TRBJ1-1 | - | - | TRBV28 | TGTGCCAGCAGGTTACAGGGAATGAACACTGAAGCTTTCTTT | CASRLQGMNTEAFF
TRBJ1-4 | TRBD1 | - | TRBV4-3 | TGCGCCAGCAGCCAGACAGGGAGGATGGCCCAATTGTTTTTT | CASSQTGRMAQLFF
TRBJ1-5 | - | - | TRBV7-8 | TGTGCCAGCAGCCCAAAGACACTCGTTAGCAATCAGCCCCAGCATTTT | CASSPKTLVSNQPQHF
TRBJ2-5 | - | - | TRBV25-1 | TGTGCCAGCAGAGGGGGCTGGGACTCAAGTACGGCCCAGTACTTC | CASRGGWDSSTAQYF
TRBJ2-3 | - | - | TRBV5-5 | TGTGCCAGCAGCTGGGCAGGCCAAACAGATACGCAGTATTTT | CASSWAGQTDTQYF